Shown below are 26 T cell receptor beta chains from a single sample sequenced in a study of vaccination effects on CD4 cells after COVID-19. These receptors have no identified antigens. The table came from immunoSEQ multiplex PCR; TCRdb's copy has only in-frame clones and leaves some out. This sample yields around 81,000 clones, of which roughly 80% are seen a single time; around 1% belongs to the top ten. Prior to sequencing, the ViraFEST assay stimulated PBMC with viral peptide pools, which expanded the antigen-specific CD4+ T cells. Investigators separated out CD4+ T cells once around nine days of culture had passed. Two doses of BNT162b2 or mRNA-1273 vaccine were administered to participants. Sequenced here: CD4+ T cells from PBMCs cultured with HCoV-OC43 spike peptides, sampled after COVID-19 vaccination. Subset reported: HCoV-OC43 spike overlapping peptide pool stimulation. The receptors here all came from a human donor who received a COVID-19 vaccine.

V gene TRBV5-4 combines with J gene TRBJ2-5, with 13 bases fitting TRBD2. V dropped 2 bases and J dropped 3; count of bases not matched to a gene: 7. Germline CDR1 is SGHNT and CDR2 is YYREEE (reference sequence). This CDR3 has 17 residues. DNA for the CDR3: TGTGCCAGCAGCTTCAGACTAGCGGGGGGTCCGGAAGAGACCCAGTACTTC. Protein: CASSFRLAGGPEETQYF.

The V call is TRBV19, the J call TRBJ2-4; possibly TRBD2 for D (6 bases). Germline CDR1 LNHDA, CDR2 SQIVND (reference sequence). Trimming pared 3 bases from V and 9 bases from J, leaving 18 bases between. The CDR3 is 15 residues long. The CDR3 DNA is TGTGCCAGTAGTATCTGGGGGGAGCCGCCTAGCATTCAGTACTTC. Translation gives CASSIWGEPPSIQYF. Full variable domain (rest looked up from reference TRBV19 and TRBJ2-4): DGGITQSPKYLFRKEGQNVTLSCEQNLNHDAMYWYRQDPGQGLRLIYYSQIVNDFQKGDIAEGYSVSREKKESFPLTVTSAQKNPTAFYLCASSIWGEPPSIQYFGAGTRLSVL.

The chain employs TRBV5-1 and TRBJ1-4; D is unclear. In germline, CDR1 is SGHRS, CDR2 YFSETQ. The CDR3 contains 15 residues. V lost 5 bases to trimming and J lost 4 bases, with 15 bases between them. This chain's CDR3 is CASRANAGSNEKLFF. In nucleotides, the CDR3 is TGCGCCAGCAGGGCAAATGCGGGTAGTAATGAAAAACTGTTTTTT. The full variable domain, completed using reference TRBV5-1 and TRBJ1-4, is KAGVTQTPRYLIKTRGQQVTLSCSPISGHRSVSWYQQTPGQGLQFLFEYFSETQRNKGNFPGRFSGRQFSNSRSEMNVSTLELGDSALYLCASRANAGSNEKLFFGSGTQLSVL.

The chain uses TRBV5-1 and TRBJ1-1; 11 bases line up with TRBD1. V trimming: 0 bases; J trimming: 4 bases; junction bases outside the gene matches: 5. The CDR3 covers 16 residues. In germline, CDR1 is SGHRS, CDR2 YFSETQ. The CDR3 DNA reads TGCGCCAGCAGCTTGGCCGAAGGGACAGGGGGCACTGAAGCTTTCTTT. Translation gives CASSLAEGTGGTEAFF.

This chain's CDR3 is CASVGYNSNQPQHF. Here the CDR3 DNA reads TGTGCCAGTGTGGGGTATAATAGCAATCAGCCCCAGCATTTT. J is TRBJ1-5 and V is TRBV19; D is uncertain. The CDR3 spans 14 residues. The germline gives CDR1 LNHDA, CDR2 SQIVND (reference sequence). Trimming shortened V by 8 bases and J by 0 bases, and 11 bases separated the two germline ends.

This chain connects TRBV7-3 to TRBJ1-1; 9 bases line up with TRBD1. Germline V CDR1 and CDR2: SGHTA, FQGTGA. Trimming removed 1 base from V and 4 bases from J; junction bases left unmatched: 7. The CDR3 has 16 amino acids. The CDR3, as DNA: TGTGCCAGCAGCTTAAGAGGGGTGACAGGGGGCACTGAAGCTTTCTTT. Residues: CASSLRGVTGGTEAFF.

V is TRBV30 and J is TRBJ1-2; D unclear. Germline lookup yields CDR1 GTSNPN and CDR2 SVGIG (reference sequence). The CDR3 spans 15 residues. The ends were cut back, 1 base at V and 5 bases at J, with 17 bases in the middle. CDR3 nucleotides: TGTGCCTGGAGTGCCCAAATTACCAAAGCATATGGCTACACCTTC. Translating it yields CAWSAQITKAYGYTF.

On this clone: Germline and junction disagree at one end, which may indicate a read error. CDR3 sequence reads: CASSGKGQGKFGQHAF. The CDR3 DNA follows: TGTGCCAGCAGCGGAAAGGGGCAGGGGAAGTTCGGACAGCATGCTTTT. The V gene is TRBV9, the J gene TRBJ1-5, with D maybe TRBD1 (6 bases). The CDR3 length is 16 residues. Germline V lookup: CDR1 SGDLS, CDR2 YYNGEE. The full variable domain, its missing parts supplied by reference TRBV9 and TRBJ1-5, is DSGVTQTPKHLITATGQRVTLRCSPRSGDLSVYWYQQSLDQGLQFLIQYYNGEERAKGNILERFSAQQFPDLHSELNLSSLELGDSALYFCASSGKGQGKFGQHAFGDGTRLSIL.

V is TRBV2 and J is TRBJ2-7; D could derive from TRBD1 or TRBD2 (5 bases each). Looked up from germline, CDR1 is SNHLY and CDR2 is FYNNEI. The CDR3 has 13 amino acids. V was pared by 7 bases and J by 6 bases, with 16 bases between. The CDR3 coding sequence is TGTGCCAGCAACACTGTGCTTGGGGGCGAGCAGTACGTC. This encodes CASNTVLGGEQYV.

The chain carries TRBV6-6 and TRBJ2-3; D might be TRBD1 (5 bases). Between the trimmed V and J ends, which lost 5 bases and 6 bases, there was a span of 12 bases. Germline V CDR1 and CDR2: MNHNY, SVGAGI (reference sequence). The CDR3 contains 13 residues. The CDR3 protein is CASSGQGTDTQYF. CDR3 coding DNA: TGTGCCAGCAGTGGGCAGGGTACGGATACGCAGTATTTT.

In this sample, this clone turned up a few times. The gene calls are TRBV4-1 and TRBJ2-2; D might be TRBD2 (6 bases). The CDR3 is made up of 15 amino acids. V dropped 4 bases and J dropped 1 base, with 10 bases sitting between them. Germline assignment: CDR1 MGHRA and CDR2 YSYEKL. This chain's CDR3 is CASSPRGGNTGELFF. In nucleotides, the CDR3 is TGCGCCAGCAGCCCCCGGGGAGGGAACACCGGGGAGCTGTTTTTT.

This chain joins TRBV5-1 and TRBJ1-3, with 9 bases matching TRBD1. CDR3 length: 17 residues. Germline V CDR1 and CDR2: SGHRS, YFSETQ. The V gene end was trimmed by 3 bases and the J gene end by 0 bases; junction bases not matched to a gene: 7. CDR3 DNA: TGCGCCAGCAGCTCGGTCCGGGACAGGGTCTCTGGAAACACCATATATTTT. Translated: CASSSVRDRVSGNTIYF. Complete variable domain (other parts from reference TRBV5-1 and TRBJ1-3): KAGVTQTPRYLIKTRGQQVTLSCSPISGHRSVSWYQQTPGQGLQFLFEYFSETQRNKGNFPGRFSGRQFSNSRSEMNVSTLELGDSALYLCASSSVRDRVSGNTIYFGEGSWLTVV.

V usage is TRBV6-1 and J usage is TRBJ1-1; maybe TRBD1 (5 bases). Germline V lookup: CDR1 MNHNS, CDR2 SASEGT. The CDR3 spans 15 residues. V dropped 3 bases and J dropped 5 bases, with 16 bases sitting between them. The CDR3 nucleotides read TGTGCCAGCAGTGACGAGCCAGGGAGAAGGACTGAAGCTTTCTTT. Protein: CASSDEPGRRTEAFF.

The rearrangement uses TRBV7-9 and TRBJ2-3; no clear D. Looked up from germline, CDR1 is SEHNR and CDR2 is FQNEAQ (reference sequence). V dropped 5 bases and J dropped 1 base, with 19 bases sitting between them. There are 17 residues in the CDR3. The chain's CDR3 is CASSAGRWGFGTDTQYF. CDR3 nucleotide sequence: TGTGCCAGCAGCGCAGGCAGATGGGGATTTGGCACAGATACGCAGTATTTT.

This rearrangement joins TRBV18 to TRBJ2-3, with D maybe TRBD2 (6 bases). CDR1 and CDR2 (germline): KGHSH, LQKENI. This CDR3 is 16 amino acids long. Trimming removed 3 bases from V and 2 bases from J, with 15 bases in between. The CDR3 nucleotides read TGTGCCAGCTCACCGGTCAGTGGGACTCCCACAGATACGCAGTATTTT. As protein: CASSPVSGTPTDTQYF.

The V gene is TRBV28, the J gene TRBJ1-5; D perhaps matches TRBD1 (6 bases). The V gene's germline CDR1 is MDHEN and CDR2 SYDVKM. Between the trimmed V and J ends, which lost 6 bases and 3 bases, there was a span of 6 bases. The CDR3 length is 12 residues. CDR3 nucleotide sequence: TGTGCCAGCAGGGGGGCCAATCAGCCCCAGCATTTT. This sequence encodes CASRGANQPQHF.

The chain carries TRBV23-1 and TRBJ2-7; TRBD2 aligns across 7 bases. Being an ORF, TRBV23-1 has a function that is uncertain. J was trimmed by 4 bases and V by 4 bases; bases with no gene match: 1. The CDR3 length is 12 residues. This chain's CDR3 is CASSLAGYEQYV. The CDR3 coding sequence is TGCGCCAGCAGTCTAGCGGGTTACGAGCAGTACGTC.

V usage is TRBV25-1 and J usage is TRBJ2-1; possibly TRBD1 or TRBD2 for D (5 bases each). In germline, CDR1 is MGHDK, CDR2 SYGVNS. The CDR3 runs to 15 residues. V lost 2 bases and J lost 8, with 16 bases in between. The CDR3 nucleotides are TGTGCCAGCAGTGAAGGTGGGAGACAGTCTGATGAGCAGTTCTTC. Translating it yields CASSEGGRQSDEQFF.

This chain connects TRBV19 to TRBJ2-1; D perhaps matches TRBD1 (6 bases). Germline V lookup: CDR1 LNHDA, CDR2 SQIVND (reference sequence). V dropped 6 bases and J dropped 10 bases, with 22 bases sitting between them. The CDR3 runs to 15 residues. The CDR3 loop reads CASRETGQGPLEQFF. CDR3 DNA: TGTGCCAGTAGGGAAACGGGACAAGGCCCCCTCGAGCAGTTCTTC. Together with reference TRBV19 and TRBJ2-1, the CDR3 gives the full variable domain: DGGITQSPKYLFRKEGQNVTLSCEQNLNHDAMYWYRQDPGQGLRLIYYSQIVNDFQKGDIAEGYSVSREKKESFPLTVTSAQKNPTAFYLCASRETGQGPLEQFFGPGTRLTVL.

The rearrangement joins TRBV24-1 to TRBJ1-2; perhaps TRBD1 as D (6 bases). The CDR3 has 13 amino acids. CDR1 is KGHDR and CDR2 is SFDVKD in the germline V gene. The V end lost 4 bases, the J end lost 6 bases, and 11 bases lay between the germline ends. This CDR3 reads CATSDTRQDGYTF. For the CDR3, the DNA is TGTGCCACCAGTGACACTAGACAGGATGGCTACACCTTC.

This clone has only a few counts. The chain combines TRBV30 with TRBJ1-2; possible D gene TRBD1, 6 bases. This CDR3 is 13 amino acids long. Between the trimmed V and J ends, which lost 5 bases and 4 bases, there was a span of 14 bases. Germline V gene lookup returns CDR1 GTSNPN and CDR2 SVGIG (reference sequence). CDR3 bases: TGTGCCTGGGCACCGACAGGCTCCTATGGCTACACCTTC. Its translation is CAWAPTGSYGYTF. The variable domain in full, completed from reference TRBV30 and TRBJ1-2, reads SQTIHQWPATLVQPVGSPLSLECTVEGTSNPNLYWYRQAAGRGLQLLFYSVGIGQISSEVPQNLSASRPQDRQFILSSKKLLLSDSGFYLCAWAPTGSYGYTFGSGTRLTVV.

This clone was counted between two and nine times. This chain joins TRBV28 and TRBJ1-4, with TRBD1 matching 10 bases. The V and J ends lost 11 bases and 4 bases, in that order; junction bases with no gene match: 10. The CDR3 is made up of 15 amino acids. Germline V gene lookup returns CDR1 MDHEN and CDR2 SYDVKM. Here the CDR3 reads CAVNDRGQNNEKLFF. The CDR3 DNA reads as TGTGCCGTAAACGACAGGGGGCAAAATAATGAAAAACTGTTTTTT.

The chain links TRBV9 to TRBJ1-2, with TRBD1 matching 8 bases. The CDR3 loop spans 16 amino acids. The germline V gene has CDR1 SGDLS and CDR2 YYNGEE. The junction had 9 bases not matched to a gene; V was cut back by 3 bases and J by 2 bases. CDR3 coding DNA: TGTGCCAGCAGCGCCGGACAGGGAAGAACCAACTATGGCTACACCTTC. Translated: CASSAGQGRTNYGYTF.

The chain links TRBV19 to TRBJ2-3, with 9 bases aligning to TRBD1. The CDR3 runs to 15 residues. The germline V gene encodes CDR1 LNHDA and CDR2 SQIVND (reference sequence). The V gene end was trimmed by 1 base and the J gene end by 3 bases; junction bases not matched to a gene: 2. The CDR3 is CASSIGDRETDTQYF. CDR3 DNA: TGTGCCAGTAGTATAGGGGACAGGGAGACAGATACGCAGTATTTT.

CDR3 sequence: CASSQVGGSAFF. CDR3 coding DNA: TGTGCCAGCAGCCAAGTGGGGGGCTCGGCTTTCTTT. The chain employs TRBV3-1 (or the pseudogene TRBV3-2) and TRBJ1-1; D possibly corresponds to TRBD1 (6 bases). This CDR3 has 12 residues. V lost 1 base, J lost 11 bases, and 11 bases lay in between. Germline lookup yields CDR1 LGHDT and CDR2 YNNKEL (reference sequence).

This clone was seen more than once but under ten times. The chain couples TRBV27 to TRBJ1-4, with a possible D match to TRBD1 (5 bases). The germline CDR1 and CDR2 sequences are MNHEY and SMNVEV (reference sequence). V lost 5 bases and J lost 2, with 12 bases in between. This CDR3 is 15 amino acids long. This CDR3 reads CASSAQGLTNEKLFF. The CDR3 DNA reads as TGTGCCAGCAGTGCGCAGGGTTTGACTAATGAAAAACTGTTTTTT.